The clone carrying this T cell receptor beta chain was recorded only once. This entry comes from a study of T cell responses to AZD1222 COVID-19 vaccine. Sequencing used immunoSEQ multiplex PCR; TCRdb keeps in-frame clones, though not all of them. The data hold 130,000 or so clones, with under 90% observed a single time. Germline CDR1 LGHNA, CDR2 YSLEER. V lost 0 bases, J lost 2 bases, and 10 bases lay in between. CDR3 length: 16 residues. The chain couples TRBV4-3 to TRBJ1-4, with D unresolved. The sequences come from peripheral blood, collected on day 0 of AZD1222 vaccination. This sequence originates from an adult in good health. This CDR3 is CASSQETETTNEKLFF. DNA of the CDR3: TGCGCCAGCAGCCAAGAGACGGAAACGACTAATGAAAAACTGTTTTTT.